Below are 10 T cell receptor beta chains sequenced from a single sample in a study of blood T cell repertoires in COVID-19. Some clones are missing from TCRdb's copy, which holds only in-frame ones; the method was immunoSEQ multiplex PCR. The sample shows a few hundred thousand clones, approximately 84% of them seen only once. What was sequenced was peripheral blood. The receptors derive from a man aged 45-65 years who had recovered from COVID-19.

The rearrangement uses TRBV2 and TRBJ1-5; D uncertain. V was clipped by 3 bases and J by 0 bases, with 9 bases between them. Germline V lookup: CDR1 SNHLY, CDR2 FYNNEI. The CDR3 spans 15 residues. The CDR3: CASSEEHHSNQPQHF. The CDR3 coding sequence is TGTGCCAGCAGTGAGGAGCACCATAGCAATCAGCCCCAGCATTTT.

The chain employs TRBV4-1 and TRBJ1-5, with D unresolved. CDR1 is MGHRA, CDR2 YSYEKL, per germline. Trimming removed 0 bases from V and 3 bases from J, with 9 bases in between. The CDR3 sequence is 15 residues long. CDR3 residues: CASSQDLTVNQPQHF. CDR3 coding DNA: TGCGCCAGCAGCCAAGATCTCACGGTCAATCAGCCCCAGCATTTT.

This chain uses TRBV3-1 (or the pseudogene TRBV3-2) with TRBJ2-7; 11 bases are a match to TRBD2. This CDR3 region has 15 residues. Germline V gene data show CDR1 as LGHDT and CDR2 as YNNKEL (reference sequence). After removal of 4 bases from V and 2 bases from J, the junction contained 4 bases not matched to a gene. CDR3 coding DNA: TGTGCCAGCAGCCCACTAGCGGGGGTAGCCTACGAGCAGTACTTC. Residues: CASSPLAGVAYEQYF.

The chain links TRBV30 to TRBJ2-7; unclear D gene. The CDR3 is made up of 13 amino acids. Trimming left V 2 bases short and J 0 bases short, with 8 bases between. From germline, CDR1 is GTSNPN and CDR2 SVGIG (reference sequence). CDR3 residues: CAWSSQASYEQYF. For the CDR3, the DNA is TGTGCCTGGAGTAGTCAGGCCTCCTACGAGCAGTACTTC. Full variable domain (outside the CDR3, taken from reference TRBV30 and TRBJ2-7): SQTIHQWPATLVQPVGSPLSLECTVEGTSNPNLYWYRQAAGRGLQLLFYSVGIGQISSEVPQNLSASRPQDRQFILSSKKLLLSDSGFYLCAWSSQASYEQYFGPGTRLTVT.

The chain couples TRBV7-9 to TRBJ2-7; a possible D gene is TRBD2 (6 bases). CDR1 is SEHNR and CDR2 is FQNEAQ in the germline V gene (reference sequence). V was shortened by 5 bases and J by 3 bases, with 14 bases between the two germline ends. The length of the CDR3 is 14 residues. The DNA of the CDR3 is TGTGCCAGCAGCATCTCTCCGGGGGACTACGAGCAGTACTTC. This encodes CASSISPGDYEQYF.

This chain connects TRBV27 to TRBJ2-2; TRBD2 is a possible D gene (7 bases). Germline CDR1 reads MNHEY; CDR2 reads SMNVEV (reference sequence). CDR3 size: 18 residues. Trimming removed 1 base at V and 5 bases at J, with 20 bases between. The CDR3 nucleotides are TGTGCCAGCAGTTTATTACGATCTGGGGGGGGCGCGACCGGGGAGCTGTTTTTT. Translating gives CASSLLRSGGGATGELFF.

Concerning this clone itself: This CDR3 is also generated by other DNA sequences in the sample. The rearrangement uses TRBV28 and TRBJ2-7; a possible D gene is TRBD1 (6 bases). Germline-derived CDR1 and CDR2 are MDHEN and SYDVKM. This CDR3 is built from 14 residues. With 3 bases removed from V and 2 bases from J, the gap between germline ends came to 11 bases. The CDR3 DNA sequence: TGTGCCAGCAGTTTGCAGGGGCCACCCTACGAGCAGTACTTC. Protein sequence: CASSLQGPPYEQYF.

V is TRBV13 and J is TRBJ2-3; maybe TRBD2 (6 bases). CDR3 length equals 16 residues. Trimming removed 3 bases from V and 4 bases from J, with 17 bases in between. Germline V gene data show CDR1 as PRHDT and CDR2 as FYEKMQ (reference sequence). The CDR3 reads CASSFWGEVPSDTQYF. The DNA for the CDR3 is TGTGCCAGCAGCTTTTGGGGGGAGGTTCCTTCAGATACGCAGTATTTT.

The CDR3: CATSDSLADYNEQFF. The CDR3 nucleotides are TGTGCCACCAGTGATTCACTAGCAGATTACAATGAGCAGTTCTTC. The J gene is TRBJ2-1, the V gene TRBV24-1; possible D gene TRBD2, 6 bases. CDR1 and CDR2 (germline): KGHDR, SFDVKD. The V end was cut by 2 bases, the J end by 4 bases, with 11 bases between. This CDR3 spans 15 amino acids.

The chain carries TRBV28 and TRBJ2-7; tentative D call: TRBD2 (5 bases). CDR3 size: 11 residues. Germline V gives CDR1 MDHEN, CDR2 SYDVKM. V lost 5 bases, J lost 7 bases, and 9 bases lay in between. CDR3 nucleotide sequence: TGTGCCAGCAGTCTTCAGCGGGAGCAGTACTTC. Encoded protein: CASSLQREQYF.